The rows below give T cell receptor beta chains drawn from one sample of a study of cytomegalovirus exposure and HLA in healthy donors. Only in-frame clones appear in the TCRdb table, and some are missing; sequencing was by immunoSEQ multiplex PCR. The sample holds 190,000 or so clones, more than 80% seen once. Source material: PBMCs. The receptors were sampled from a boy between 10 and 17 years old in good health and CMV-seronegative. Each CDR3 is given with its conserved first and last residue. Fields, in order: J gene, D gene, V gene, clone size, CDR3 protein, CDR3 DNA. D genes are given only for firm matches. A row's size may be missing; if present it is once, few, many or a size class.

j_gene: TRBJ1-3
d_gene: .
v_gene: TRBV7-9
abundance: .
CDR3aa: CASTRGGGVSGNTIYF
CDR3nt: TGTGCCAGCACCCGGGGTGGGGGGGTCTCTGGAAACACCATATATTTT

j_gene: TRBJ1-2
d_gene: .
v_gene: TRBV27
abundance: .
CDR3aa: CASSAGYNYGYTF
CDR3nt: TGTGCCAGCAGTGCAGGTTACAACTATGGCTACACCTTC

j_gene: TRBJ1-5
d_gene: .
v_gene: TRBV7-2
abundance: .
CDR3aa: CASSLERVSYHQPQHF
CDR3nt: TGTGCCAGCAGCTTAGAGAGGGTGAGTTACCATCAGCCCCAGCATTTT

j_gene: TRBJ2-2
d_gene: TRBD1
v_gene: TRBV7-9
abundance: .
CDR3aa: CASSFLTGDTGELFF
CDR3nt: TGTGCCAGCAGTTTTCTAACAGGGGACACCGGGGAGCTGTTTTTT

j_gene: TRBJ1-1
d_gene: TRBD1
v_gene: TRBV29-1
abundance: .
CDR3aa: CSAARGHRNTEAFF
CDR3nt: TGCAGCGCGGCGAGGGGGCACAGGAACACTGAAGCTTTCTTT

j_gene: TRBJ1-2
d_gene: .
v_gene: TRBV7-8
abundance: once
CDR3aa: CASSLGGEFSGYTF
CDR3nt: TGTGCCAGCAGCTTGGGAGGAGAGTTTTCTGGCTACACCTTC

j_gene: TRBJ2-1
d_gene: .
v_gene: TRBV9
abundance: .
CDR3aa: CASSVAGQIYNEQFF
CDR3nt: TGTGCCAGCAGCGTCGCGGGACAGATCTACAATGAGCAGTTCTTC

j_gene: TRBJ2-7
d_gene: TRBD2
v_gene: TRBV7-2
abundance: .
CDR3aa: CASSPGLASYEQYF
CDR3nt: TGTGCCAGCAGCCCGGGACTAGCCTCCTACGAGCAGTACTTC

j_gene: TRBJ1-1
d_gene: .
v_gene: TRBV7-9
abundance: .
CDR3aa: CASSLVMNTEAFF
CDR3nt: TGTGCCAGCAGCTTAGTTATGAACACTGAAGCTTTCTTT

j_gene: TRBJ1-2
d_gene: TRBD1
v_gene: TRBV6-5
abundance: .
CDR3aa: CASSYSTGGVGYTF
CDR3nt: TGTGCCAGCAGTTACTCGACAGGGGGGGTTGGCTACACCTTC

j_gene: TRBJ2-6
d_gene: .
v_gene: TRBV11-3
abundance: .
CDR3aa: CASSLRSGKGGPVLTF
CDR3nt: TGTGCCAGCAGCTTAAGGTCGGGGAAGGGCGGCCCTGTCCTGACTTTC

j_gene: TRBJ2-1
d_gene: .
v_gene: TRBV7-2
abundance: .
CDR3aa: CASSLARAGEQFF
CDR3nt: TGTGCCAGCAGCTTAGCTCGAGCAGGTGAGCAGTTCTTC

j_gene: TRBJ2-5
d_gene: .
v_gene: TRBV5-4
abundance: .
CDR3aa: CASSSYSSGETQYF
CDR3nt: TGTGCCAGCAGCTCTTACTCGTCAGGGGAGACCCAGTACTTC

j_gene: TRBJ1-2
d_gene: TRBD1
v_gene: TRBV5-6
abundance: .
CDR3aa: CASSLMGQGPYYGYTF
CDR3nt: TGTGCCAGCAGCTTGATGGGACAGGGTCCCTACTATGGCTACACCTTC

j_gene: TRBJ2-2
d_gene: .
v_gene: TRBV29-1
abundance: .
CDR3aa: CSGYRETGELFF
CDR3nt: TGCAGCGGTTACAGGGAAACCGGGGAGCTGTTTTTT

j_gene: TRBJ1-1
d_gene: TRBD1
v_gene: TRBV6-5
abundance: .
CDR3aa: CASSKQGAPNTEAFF
CDR3nt: TGTGCCAGCAGTAAACAGGGGGCCCCGAACACTGAAGCTTTCTTT

j_gene: TRBJ1-5
d_gene: .
v_gene: TRBV16
abundance: .
CDR3aa: CASSQSPNGGRNQPQHF
CDR3nt: TGTGCCAGCAGCCAATCGCCTAACGGGGGTCGCAATCAGCCCCAGCATTTT

j_gene: TRBJ2-2
d_gene: .
v_gene: TRBV5-6
abundance: .
CDR3aa: CASSFIESVGTGELFF
CDR3nt: TGTGCCAGCAGCTTTATAGAGTCAGTCGGGACCGGGGAGCTGTTTTTT

j_gene: TRBJ2-1
d_gene: TRBD1
v_gene: TRBV6-4
abundance: .
CDR3aa: CASSDSIGQGNEQFF
CDR3nt: TGTGCCAGCAGTGACTCGATCGGACAGGGAAATGAGCAGTTCTTC

j_gene: TRBJ2-7
d_gene: .
v_gene: TRBV11-3
abundance: .
CDR3aa: CASSFGDYEQYF
CDR3nt: TGTGCCAGCAGCTTCGGGGACTACGAGCAGTACTTC

j_gene: TRBJ2-3
d_gene: TRBD2
v_gene: TRBV27
abundance: .
CDR3aa: CASSFRVEAGASRDTQYF
CDR3nt: TGTGCCAGCAGTTTTCGGGTTGAAGCGGGAGCCTCACGCGATACGCAGTATTTT

j_gene: TRBJ2-5
d_gene: TRBD1
v_gene: TRBV6-6
abundance: .
CDR3aa: CASSLTGTGGGTQYF
CDR3nt: TGTGCCAGCAGTCTAACGGGGACAGGGGGGGGGACCCAGTACTTC

j_gene: TRBJ1-4
d_gene: .
v_gene: TRBV5-1
abundance: .
CDR3aa: CASSLTGTSLEKLFF
CDR3nt: TGCGCCAGCAGCCTGACCGGGACATCCCTTGAAAAACTGTTTTTT

j_gene: TRBJ1-2
d_gene: .
v_gene: TRBV5-4
abundance: .
CDR3aa: CASSSRVYGYTF
CDR3nt: TGTGCCAGCAGCTCCAGGGTTTATGGCTACACCTTC

j_gene: TRBJ2-1
d_gene: .
v_gene: TRBV19
abundance: .
CDR3aa: CATEIYNEQFF
CDR3nt: TGTGCCACCGAGATTTACAATGAGCAGTTCTTC

j_gene: TRBJ2-3
d_gene: .
v_gene: TRBV18
abundance: .
CDR3aa: CASSPWRGTDTQYF
CDR3nt: TGTGCCAGCTCACCCTGGCGGGGCACAGATACGCAGTATTTT

j_gene: TRBJ1-1
d_gene: .
v_gene: TRBV7-9
abundance: .
CDR3aa: CAGVAVGSMNTEAFF
CDR3nt: TGTGCCGGGGTAGCGGTAGGTTCTATGAACACTGAAGCTTTCTTT

j_gene: TRBJ2-2
d_gene: TRBD1
v_gene: TRBV5-6
abundance: .
CDR3aa: CASGITPGQGPPGELFF
CDR3nt: TGTGCCAGCGGCATTACGCCGGGACAGGGCCCTCCCGGGGAGCTGTTTTTT

j_gene: TRBJ2-7
d_gene: .
v_gene: TRBV29-1
abundance: .
CDR3aa: CSVEDPGGYEQYF
CDR3nt: TGCAGCGTTGAAGATCCGGGTGGCTACGAGCAGTACTTC

j_gene: TRBJ2-7
d_gene: .
v_gene: TRBV11-3
abundance: .
CDR3aa: CASGGRELFAYEQYF
CDR3nt: TGTGCCAGCGGGGGGCGGGAGCTTTTCGCCTACGAGCAGTACTTC

j_gene: TRBJ1-3
d_gene: TRBD1
v_gene: TRBV5-1
abundance: .
CDR3aa: CASSLGNRGAVDTIYF
CDR3nt: TGCGCCAGCAGCTTGGGAAACAGGGGAGCTGTAGACACCATATATTTT

j_gene: TRBJ1-1
d_gene: .
v_gene: TRBV5-6
abundance: .
CDR3aa: CASSLSGYEAFF
CDR3nt: TGTGCCAGCAGCTTAAGCGGATACGAAGCTTTCTTT

j_gene: TRBJ1-5
d_gene: TRBD1
v_gene: TRBV5-1
abundance: .
CDR3aa: CASSSPGQGDHNSNQPQHF
CDR3nt: TGCGCCAGCAGTTCACCGGGACAGGGGGATCATAATAGCAATCAGCCCCAGCATTTT

j_gene: TRBJ1-1
d_gene: TRBD1
v_gene: TRBV5-1
abundance: .
CDR3aa: CASSLLTGDGDTEAFF
CDR3nt: TGCGCCAGCAGCTTGCTAACAGGGGATGGGGACACTGAAGCTTTCTTT

j_gene: TRBJ2-3
d_gene: TRBD1
v_gene: TRBV30
abundance: once
CDR3aa: CAWSGPGQSLTDTQYF
CDR3nt: TGTGCCTGGAGTGGGCCGGGACAGAGTCTAACAGATACGCAGTATTTT

j_gene: TRBJ1-4
d_gene: .
v_gene: TRBV5-6
abundance: .
CDR3aa: CASSWGVSYQNEKLFF
CDR3nt: TGTGCCAGCAGCTGGGGGGTTTCTTACCAGAATGAAAAACTGTTTTTT

j_gene: TRBJ1-2
d_gene: .
v_gene: TRBV30
abundance: .
CDR3aa: CAWGRVNGYTF
CDR3nt: TGTGCCTGGGGCAGGGTAAATGGCTACACCTTC

j_gene: TRBJ1-1
d_gene: .
v_gene: TRBV6-1
abundance: .
CDR3aa: CASSEKQGRVAFF
CDR3nt: TGTGCCAGCAGTGAGAAACAGGGTCGGGTAGCTTTCTTT

j_gene: TRBJ2-3
d_gene: TRBD2
v_gene: TRBV7-9
abundance: once
CDR3aa: CASSPGLAGGPTQYF
CDR3nt: TGTGCCAGCAGCCCGGGACTAGCGGGAGGGCCGACGCAGTATTTT

j_gene: TRBJ2-3
d_gene: TRBD2
v_gene: TRBV5-1
abundance: .
CDR3aa: CASSLATSGITDTQYF
CDR3nt: TGCGCCAGCAGCTTGGCGACTAGCGGGATAACAGATACGCAGTATTTT

j_gene: TRBJ2-5
d_gene: TRBD2
v_gene: TRBV9
abundance: .
CDR3aa: CASSVGRASGGQETQYF
CDR3nt: TGTGCCAGCAGCGTAGGTCGGGCTAGCGGGGGCCAAGAGACCCAGTACTTC

j_gene: TRBJ2-7
d_gene: TRBD2
v_gene: TRBV4-2
abundance: .
CDR3aa: CASSPEGQRDSYEQYF
CDR3nt: TGTGCCAGCAGCCCGGAGGGGCAGCGGGACTCCTACGAGCAGTACTTC

j_gene: TRBJ1-4
d_gene: .
v_gene: TRBV14
abundance: .
CDR3aa: CASSDQVGGNEKLFF
CDR3nt: TGTGCCAGCAGCGACCAAGTTGGCGGTAATGAAAAACTGTTTTTT

j_gene: TRBJ2-2
d_gene: .
v_gene: TRBV7-8
abundance: few
CDR3aa: CASSPRRTATTGELFF
CDR3nt: TGTGCCAGCAGCCCTCGCCGTACCGCCACTACCGGGGAGCTGTTTTTT

j_gene: TRBJ1-5
d_gene: .
v_gene: TRBV27
abundance: .
CDR3aa: CASSVDSNQPQHF
CDR3nt: TGTGCCAGCAGTGTAGATAGCAATCAGCCCCAGCATTTT

j_gene: TRBJ2-3
d_gene: TRBD2
v_gene: TRBV9
abundance: .
CDR3aa: CASSGSGTRTPEDTQYF
CDR3nt: TGTGCCAGCAGCGGATCCGGGACTAGAACTCCTGAAGATACGCAGTATTTT

j_gene: TRBJ1-2
d_gene: TRBD1
v_gene: TRBV6-1
abundance: .
CDR3aa: CASRGDSPYGYTF
CDR3nt: TGTGCCAGCAGGGGGGACAGCCCCTATGGCTACACCTTC

j_gene: TRBJ1-2
d_gene: TRBD1
v_gene: TRBV18
abundance: few
CDR3aa: CASSPQDRASYGYTF
CDR3nt: TGTGCCAGCTCACCACAAGACAGGGCCTCCTATGGCTACACCTTC

j_gene: TRBJ1-1
d_gene: .
v_gene: TRBV18
abundance: .
CDR3aa: CASSLYGETGTEAFF
CDR3nt: TGTGCCAGCTCACTCTACGGAGAGACGGGTACTGAAGCTTTCTTT

j_gene: TRBJ1-2
d_gene: TRBD1
v_gene: TRBV6-1
abundance: .
CDR3aa: CASSEAGRGQGKYYGYTF
CDR3nt: TGTGCCAGCAGTGAAGCGGGAAGGGGACAGGGGAAGTACTATGGCTACACCTTC

j_gene: TRBJ1-1
d_gene: TRBD1
v_gene: TRBV7-9
abundance: .
CDR3aa: CASSLGQVNTEAFF
CDR3nt: TGTGCCAGCAGCTTGGGACAGGTGAACACTGAAGCTTTCTTT

j_gene: TRBJ2-7
d_gene: TRBD2
v_gene: TRBV10-3
abundance: .
CDR3aa: CAIRQSGGFGHEQYF
CDR3nt: TGTGCCATCCGCCAGTCGGGGGGTTTCGGGCACGAGCAGTACTTC

j_gene: TRBJ2-2
d_gene: .
v_gene: TRBV11-3
abundance: .
CDR3aa: CASSSRQRTPNTGELFF
CDR3nt: TGTGCCAGCAGCTCCCGACAAAGGACTCCGAACACCGGGGAGCTGTTTTTT

j_gene: TRBJ2-7
d_gene: TRBD2
v_gene: TRBV5-4
abundance: .
CDR3aa: CASSLSGGVYEQYF
CDR3nt: TGTGCCAGCAGCTTGAGCGGGGGGGTCTACGAGCAGTACTTC

j_gene: TRBJ1-1
d_gene: .
v_gene: TRBV5-5
abundance: .
CDR3aa: CASSLVQGNTEAFF
CDR3nt: TGTGCCAGCAGCTTGGTACAGGGGAACACTGAAGCTTTCTTT